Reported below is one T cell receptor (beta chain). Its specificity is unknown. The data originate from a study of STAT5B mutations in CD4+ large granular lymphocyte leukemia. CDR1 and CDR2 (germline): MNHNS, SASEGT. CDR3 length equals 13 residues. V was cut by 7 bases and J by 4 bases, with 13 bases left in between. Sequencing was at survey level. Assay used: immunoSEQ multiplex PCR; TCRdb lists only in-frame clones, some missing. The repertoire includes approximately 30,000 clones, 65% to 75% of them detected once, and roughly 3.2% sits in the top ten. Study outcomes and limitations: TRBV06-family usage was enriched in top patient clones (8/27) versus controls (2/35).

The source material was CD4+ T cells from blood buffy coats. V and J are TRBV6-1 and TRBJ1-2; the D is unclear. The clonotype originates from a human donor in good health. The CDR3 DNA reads TGTGCCAGCAAGGTGGGGAGCATCTATGGCTACACCTTC. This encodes CASKVGSIYGYTF.